The 20 T cell receptor beta chains listed next were all sequenced from one sample in a study of blood T cell repertoires in COVID-19 (TCRdb year 2020). Libraries were built with the immunoSEQ multiplex PCR assay. What TCRdb holds here is the immuneACCESS table cut down to in-frame rearrangements. Part of the clones is not present; checked against another copy, under half of the missing clones reflect an unresolved V gene, and the others are unexplained. Present in this sample are about 200,000 clones, around 90% of which were seen just once. The ten top clones hold approximately 8.2% of the sample. Sequenced material: PBMCs or T cells enriched from blood (not recorded which). Every receptor here comes from a woman between 18 and 29 years old who had recovered from COVID-19.

Points on this clone: The sample carries other DNA sequences with the same CDR3. The rearrangement links TRBV11-2 to TRBJ2-5; maybe TRBD1 (6 bases). V lost 1 base to trimming and J lost 2 bases, with 8 bases between them. The CDR3 runs to 14 residues. Germline values: CDR1 SGHAT, CDR2 FQNNGV. The CDR3 region has the DNA TGTGCCAGCAGCTTAGGGACAGCTCAAGAGACCCAGTACTTC. Protein sequence: CASSLGTAQETQYF.

Concerning this clone itself: This same CDR3 is encoded by further DNA sequences in the sample. The J gene is TRBJ1-2, the V gene TRBV5-1; 7 bases fit TRBD1. CDR3 length: 13 residues. V was pared by 0 bases and J by 4 bases, with 0 bases of the junction left unmatched. The germline CDR1 and CDR2 sequences are SGHRS and YFSETQ. In nucleotides, the CDR3 is TGCGCCAGCAGCTTGGGGGACAGCTATGGCTACACCTTC. Protein product: CASSLGDSYGYTF.

The chain joins TRBV19 to TRBJ1-2; D gene uncertain. Looked up from germline, CDR1 is LNHDA and CDR2 is SQIVND (reference sequence). Trimming took off 3 bases at V and 5 bases at J, with 19 bases between the two ends. The CDR3 loop spans 16 amino acids. The CDR3 loop is CASSIGRRNIWYGYTF. The CDR3 coding sequence is TGTGCCAGTAGTATCGGCAGGAGGAATATCTGGTATGGCTACACCTTC.

This chain links TRBV30 with TRBJ1-6, with a weak D call TRBD1 (5 bases). In germline, CDR1 is GTSNPN, CDR2 SVGIG (reference sequence). V shed 2 bases and J shed 12 bases, with 14 bases lying between them. The CDR3 is made up of 13 amino acids. The chain's CDR3 is CAWSPAAGGPLHF. The CDR3 nucleotides are TGTGCCTGGAGTCCCGCAGCGGGGGGACCCCTCCACTTT.

The chain uses TRBV7-9 and TRBJ1-4, with 7 bases lining up with TRBD1. The V and J ends lost 5 bases and 8 bases, in that order; junction bases with no gene match: 11. The germline V gene has CDR1 SEHNR and CDR2 FQNEAQ (reference sequence). The CDR3 has 15 residues. CDR3 nucleotides: TGTGCCAGCAGCAACCGGGACAGACTTGGGGAAAAACTGTTTTTT. Amino acid sequence: CASSNRDRLGEKLFF. Full variable domain (outside the CDR3, taken from reference TRBV7-9 and TRBJ1-4): DTGVSQNPRHKITKRGQNVTFRCDPISEHNRLYWYRQTLGQGPEFLTYFQNEAQLEKSRLLSDRFSAERPKGSFSTLEIQRTEQGDSAMYLCASSNRDRLGEKLFFGSGTQLSVL.

This chain uses TRBV19 with TRBJ1-6, with a possible D match to TRBD1 (6 bases). V was cut by 5 bases and J by 7 bases, with 15 bases left in between. Germline CDR1 and CDR2: LNHDA and SQIVND (reference sequence). There are 15 residues in the CDR3. The CDR3 region is CASSAQGQRNSPLHF. For the CDR3, the DNA is TGTGCCAGTAGTGCCCAGGGGCAGAGGAATTCACCCCTCCACTTT.

The rearrangement uses TRBV4-2 and TRBJ1-1, with 9 bases fitting TRBD1. The V gene end was trimmed by 0 bases and the J gene end by 2 bases; junction bases not matched to a gene: 10. Germline V gives CDR1 LGHNA, CDR2 YNFKEQ. The CDR3 runs to 18 residues. CDR3 coding DNA: TGTGCCAGCAGCCAAGATCCGGGACAGGGAATCTCAAACACTGAAGCTTTCTTT. Amino acid sequence: CASSQDPGQGISNTEAFF.

The chain carries TRBV30 and TRBJ2-1, with 13 bases fitting TRBD2. The CDR3 loop spans 15 amino acids. The junction had 8 bases not matched to a gene; V was cut back by 2 bases and J by 10 bases. Per germline, CDR1 GTSNPN and CDR2 SVGIG (reference sequence). CDR3 region: CAWSRTSGGPREQFF. Written as DNA, the CDR3 is TGTGCCTGGAGTAGGACTAGCGGGGGACCCCGCGAGCAGTTCTTC.

The chain carries TRBV2 and TRBJ2-6; D is perhaps TRBD1 (5 bases). Deletions cut 6 bases from V and 4 bases from J, with 16 bases between. This CDR3 region has 16 residues. Per germline, CDR1 SNHLY and CDR2 FYNNEI. The CDR3 sequence is CASRDLQGTGANVLTF. CDR3 DNA: TGTGCCAGCAGGGATCTCCAGGGCACCGGGGCCAACGTCCTGACTTTC.

The gene calls are TRBV28 and TRBJ1-5, with D perhaps TRBD1 (6 bases). V lost 5 bases and J 0 bases, leaving 17 bases between the germline ends. This CDR3 comprises 17 residues. Germline loops: CDR1 MDHEN, CDR2 SYDVKM. Written as DNA, the CDR3 is TGTGCCAGCAGTCACGACGGTGGGACACATAGCAATCAGCCCCAGCATTTT. It specifies CASSHDGGTHSNQPQHF.

Here the CDR3 DNA reads TGCGCCAGCAGCCTCCAGGCAGGGGCTTCTAACTATGGCTACACCTTC. Amino acid sequence: CASSLQAGASNYGYTF. This chain links TRBV4-1 with TRBJ1-2, with a weak D call TRBD1 (6 bases). The ends were cut back, 4 bases at V and 0 bases at J, with 15 bases in the middle. Per the germline V gene, CDR1 is MGHRA and CDR2 is YSYEKL. The CDR3 covers 16 residues.

This chain links TRBV18 with TRBJ1-5; D unresolved. Trimming removed 1 base from V and 4 bases from J, with 5 bases in between. Germline V CDR1 and CDR2: KGHSH, LQKENI. This CDR3 is 13 amino acids long. For the CDR3, the DNA is TGTGCCAGCTCACCACGGAGGAATCAGCCCCAGCATTTT. Amino acids: CASSPRRNQPQHF.

V is TRBV10-3 and J is TRBJ2-4; maybe TRBD2 (5 bases). The CDR3 contains 14 residues. The ends were cut back, 11 bases at V and 2 bases at J, with 16 bases in the middle. CDR1 and CDR2 from the germline V gene are ENHRY and SYGVKD. CDR3 region: CAPAGQTTKNIQYF. The CDR3 DNA reads TGTGCCCCCGCGGGCCAGACTACCAAAAACATTCAGTACTTC.

The J gene is TRBJ1-1, the V gene TRBV5-1; D is unresolved. Between the trimmed V and J ends, which lost 2 bases and 2 bases, there was a span of 16 bases. CDR1 and CDR2 from the germline V gene are SGHRS and YFSETQ. CDR3 length: 16 residues. CDR3: CASSLGFQEANTEAFF. Here the CDR3 DNA reads TGCGCCAGCAGCTTAGGGTTCCAGGAGGCCAACACTGAAGCTTTCTTT.

This clone was recorded only once. This sequence joins TRBV28 and TRBJ2-2; TRBD1 might be the D (6 bases). The CDR3 is made up of 16 amino acids. Between the trimmed V and J ends, which lost 5 bases and 4 bases, there was a span of 17 bases. Germline CDR1 MDHEN, CDR2 SYDVKM. CDR3 protein: CASSVGHLAGTGELFF. The CDR3 bases are TGTGCCAGCAGTGTGGGACATCTGGCCGGCACCGGGGAGCTGTTTTTT.

The CDR3 coding sequence is TGCGCCAGCAGCTTGGGGGGACAGGAAAAGGGTGAAAAACTGTTTTTT. It specifies CASSLGGQEKGEKLFF. The chain carries TRBV5-1 and TRBJ1-4, with 8 positions matching TRBD1. V lost 0 bases, J lost 7 bases, and 8 bases stayed unmatched. CDR1 and CDR2 (germline): SGHRS, YFSETQ. This CDR3 is 16 amino acids long.

This clone was seen a single time. V and J are TRBV24-1 and TRBJ1-6; D is unclear. The V and J ends lost 4 bases and 2 bases respectively, with 14 bases between them. The CDR3 consists of 17 residues. CDR1 KGHDR and CDR2 SFDVKD come from the germline V gene. The CDR3 loop reads CATSDSREGAYNSPLHF. The CDR3 nucleotides are TGTGCCACCAGTGACTCTCGGGAGGGCGCCTATAATTCACCCCTCCACTTT.

The chain uses TRBV9 and TRBJ1-1; D uncertain. The CDR3 loop spans 14 amino acids. V was cut by 2 bases and J by 5 bases, with 13 bases left in between. CDR1 and CDR2 from the germline V gene are SGDLS and YYNGEE. The CDR3 nucleotides read TGTGCCAGCAGCGTCCGGGGTCTGGGAACTGAAGCTTTCTTT. Translation: CASSVRGLGTEAFF.

This sequence joins TRBV30 and TRBJ2-5; D is unclear. Germline CDR1 GTSNPN, CDR2 SVGIG (reference sequence). This CDR3 is 10 amino acids long. The V end was cut by 3 bases, the J end by 5 bases, with 4 bases between. The CDR3 DNA follows: TGTGCCTGGAGGCAGGAGACCCAGTACTTC. It translates to CAWRQETQYF.

Only one count was recorded for this clone. V usage is TRBV2 and J usage is TRBJ1-6; perhaps TRBD1 as D (5 bases). Between the trimmed V and J ends, which lost 3 bases and 10 bases, there was a span of 19 bases. CDR3 length: 16 residues. Per germline, CDR1 SNHLY and CDR2 FYNNEI. In DNA form, the CDR3 reads TGTGCCAGCAGTGATCGGGGGGGGGACCCAGGATCACCCCTCCACTTT. It codes for CASSDRGGDPGSPLHF. Based on the CDR3 plus reference TRBV2 and TRBJ1-6, the full variable domain is EPEVTQTPSHQVTQMGQEVILRCVPISNHLYFYWYRQILGQKVEFLVSFYNNEISEKSEIFDDQFSVERPDGSNFTLKIRSTKLEDSAMYFCASSDRGGDPGSPLHFGNGTRLTVT.